Reported below is one T cell receptor beta chain. V was shortened by 2 bases and J by 0 bases, with 7 bases between the two germline ends. The CDR3 totals 14 residues. Germline CDR1 SGHTS, CDR2 YDEGEE. This record belongs to a study of shared T cell receptors in the human thymus. Data came from immunoSEQ multiplex PCR; TCRdb stores just in-frame clones and leaves some out. The table shows some 760,000 clones, with roughly 88% occurring only once. The same specimen was also included in a second study, on human thymus T cells.

Specimen: thymocytes. This TCR came from a girl under three years old with a congenital heart defect. The chain combines TRBV5-8 with TRBJ2-3, with D possibly matching TRBD1 (6 bases). In nucleotides, the CDR3 is TGTGCCAGCAGCTTTAGGGGGAGCACAGATACGCAGTATTTT. It encodes CASSFRGSTDTQYF.